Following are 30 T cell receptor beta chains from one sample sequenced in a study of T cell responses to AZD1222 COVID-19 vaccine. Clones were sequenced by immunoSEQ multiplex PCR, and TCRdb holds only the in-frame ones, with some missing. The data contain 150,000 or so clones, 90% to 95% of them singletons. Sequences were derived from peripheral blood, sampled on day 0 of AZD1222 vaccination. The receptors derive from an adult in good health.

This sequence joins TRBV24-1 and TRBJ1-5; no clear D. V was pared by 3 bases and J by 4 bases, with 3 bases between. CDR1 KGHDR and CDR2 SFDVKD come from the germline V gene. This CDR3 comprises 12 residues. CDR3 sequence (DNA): TGTGCCACCAGTGATACAAATCAGCCCCAGCATTTT. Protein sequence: CATSDTNQPQHF.

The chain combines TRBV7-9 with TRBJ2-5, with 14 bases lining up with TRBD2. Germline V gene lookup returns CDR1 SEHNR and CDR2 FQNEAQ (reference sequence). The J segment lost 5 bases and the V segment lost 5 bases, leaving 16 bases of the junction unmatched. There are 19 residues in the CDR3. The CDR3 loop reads CASSHAVLTSGGAGETQYF. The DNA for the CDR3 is TGTGCCAGCAGCCACGCCGTGTTGACTAGCGGGGGGGCGGGTGAGACCCAGTACTTC.

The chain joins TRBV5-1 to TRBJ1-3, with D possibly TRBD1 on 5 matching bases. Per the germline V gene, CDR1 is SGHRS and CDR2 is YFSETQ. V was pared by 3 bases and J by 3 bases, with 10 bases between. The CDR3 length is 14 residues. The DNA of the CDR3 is TGCGCCAGCAGCTCGAGGGGTTTTGGAAACACCATATATTTT. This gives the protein CASSSRGFGNTIYF.

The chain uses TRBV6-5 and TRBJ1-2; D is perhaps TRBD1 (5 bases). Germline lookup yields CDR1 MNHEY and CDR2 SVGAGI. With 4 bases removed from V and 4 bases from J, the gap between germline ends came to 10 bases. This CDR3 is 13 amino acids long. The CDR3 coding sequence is TGTGCCAGCAGTTCCGGGGCCCTCTATGGCTACACCTTC. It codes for CASSSGALYGYTF.

The CDR3 DNA sequence: TGTGCCAGCAGCTTATTGACAGAGAATCAGCCCCAGCATTTT. Translating gives CASSLLTENQPQHF. The V and J genes are TRBV7-8 and TRBJ1-5; D possibly corresponds to TRBD1 (5 bases). The CDR3 has 14 residues. Germline assignment: CDR1 SGHVS and CDR2 FQNEAQ. The V and J ends lost 2 bases and 4 bases respectively, with 9 bases between them.

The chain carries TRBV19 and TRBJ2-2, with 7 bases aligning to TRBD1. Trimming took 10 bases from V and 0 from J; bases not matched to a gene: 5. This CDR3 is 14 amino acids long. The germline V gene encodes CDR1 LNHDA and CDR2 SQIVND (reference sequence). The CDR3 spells CATSGTANTGELFF. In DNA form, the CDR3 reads TGTGCCACCAGTGGGACAGCGAACACCGGGGAGCTGTTTTTT.

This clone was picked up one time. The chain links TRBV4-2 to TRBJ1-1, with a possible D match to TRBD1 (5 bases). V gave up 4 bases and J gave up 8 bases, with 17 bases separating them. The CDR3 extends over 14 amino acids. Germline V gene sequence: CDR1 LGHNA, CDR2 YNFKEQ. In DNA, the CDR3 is TGTGCCAGCAGCCTCCAGGTCGGGGGGAACGAAGCTTTCTTT. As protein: CASSLQVGGNEAFF.

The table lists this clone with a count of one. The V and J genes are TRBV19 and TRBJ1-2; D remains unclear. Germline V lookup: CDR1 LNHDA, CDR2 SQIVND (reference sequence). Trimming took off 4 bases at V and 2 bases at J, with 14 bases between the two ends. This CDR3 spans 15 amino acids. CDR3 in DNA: TGTGCCAGTAGTAAGTATTCCAGGACCAACTATGGCTACACCTTC. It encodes CASSKYSRTNYGYTF.

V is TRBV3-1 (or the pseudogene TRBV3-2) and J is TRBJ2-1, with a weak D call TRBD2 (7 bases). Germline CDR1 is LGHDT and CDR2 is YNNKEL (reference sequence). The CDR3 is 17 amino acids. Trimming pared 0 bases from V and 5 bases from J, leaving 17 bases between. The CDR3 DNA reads TGTGCCAGCAGCCAAGATGTCCGGGGGGCCCTGCACAATGAGCAGTTCTTC. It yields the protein CASSQDVRGALHNEQFF.

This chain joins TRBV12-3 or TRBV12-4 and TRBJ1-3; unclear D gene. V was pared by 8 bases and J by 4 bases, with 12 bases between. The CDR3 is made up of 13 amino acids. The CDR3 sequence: CASSSGAGNTIYF. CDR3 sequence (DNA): TGTGCCAGCTCCTCGGGTGCCGGAAACACCATATATTTT.

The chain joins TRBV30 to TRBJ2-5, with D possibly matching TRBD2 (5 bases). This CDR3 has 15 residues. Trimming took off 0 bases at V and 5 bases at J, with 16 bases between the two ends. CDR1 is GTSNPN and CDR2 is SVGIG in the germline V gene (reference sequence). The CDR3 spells CAWSVGTSNLETQYF. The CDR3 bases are TGTGCCTGGAGTGTGGGAACTAGTAATTTGGAGACCCAGTACTTC.

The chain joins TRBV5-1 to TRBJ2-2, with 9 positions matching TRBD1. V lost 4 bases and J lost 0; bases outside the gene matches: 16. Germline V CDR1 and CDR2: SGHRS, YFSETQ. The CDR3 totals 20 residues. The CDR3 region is CASSTQGARGIGANTGELFF. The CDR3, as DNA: TGCGCCAGCAGCACACAGGGGGCGCGGGGGATCGGAGCGAACACCGGGGAGCTGTTTTTT.

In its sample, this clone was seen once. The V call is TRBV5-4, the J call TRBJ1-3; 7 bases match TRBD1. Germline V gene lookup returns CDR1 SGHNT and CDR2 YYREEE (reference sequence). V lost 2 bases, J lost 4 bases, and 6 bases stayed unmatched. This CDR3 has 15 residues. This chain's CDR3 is CASSLNRGVGNTIYF. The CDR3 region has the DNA TGTGCCAGCAGCTTAAACAGGGGAGTCGGAAACACCATATATTTT.

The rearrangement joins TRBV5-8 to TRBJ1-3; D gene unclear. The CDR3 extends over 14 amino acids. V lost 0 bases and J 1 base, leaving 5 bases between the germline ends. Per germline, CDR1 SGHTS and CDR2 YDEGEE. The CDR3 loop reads CASSLGQSGNTIYF. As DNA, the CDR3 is TGTGCCAGCAGCTTGGGGCAGTCTGGAAACACCATATATTTT.

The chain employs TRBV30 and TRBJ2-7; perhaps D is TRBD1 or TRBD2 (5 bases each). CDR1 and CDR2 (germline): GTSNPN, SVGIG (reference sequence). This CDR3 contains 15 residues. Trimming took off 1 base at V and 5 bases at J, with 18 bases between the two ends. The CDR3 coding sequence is TGTGCCTGGAGTGGGGACCGGCGAGGGTTCCACGAGCAGTACTTC. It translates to CAWSGDRRGFHEQYF.

CDR3: CASSYIAGGPQELFF. The CDR3 DNA reads as TGTGCCAGCAGTTACATAGCGGGGGGGCCTCAGGAGCTGTTTTTT. This chain joins TRBV6-5 and TRBJ2-2, with 11 bases aligning to TRBD2. The junction had 6 bases not matched to a gene; V was cut back by 2 bases and J by 10 bases. The germline V gene has CDR1 MNHEY and CDR2 SVGAGI. The CDR3 is 15 residues long.

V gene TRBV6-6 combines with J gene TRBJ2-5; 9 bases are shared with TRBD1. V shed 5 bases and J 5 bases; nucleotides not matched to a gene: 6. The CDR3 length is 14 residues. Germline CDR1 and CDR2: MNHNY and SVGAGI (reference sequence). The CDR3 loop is CASSSYRGRETQYF. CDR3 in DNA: TGTGCCAGCAGTAGCTACAGGGGGCGGGAGACCCAGTACTTC.

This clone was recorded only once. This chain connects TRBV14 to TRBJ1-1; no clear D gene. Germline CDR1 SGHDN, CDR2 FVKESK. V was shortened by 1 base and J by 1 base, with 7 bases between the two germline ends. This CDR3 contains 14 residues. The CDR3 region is CASSQGRGNTEAFF. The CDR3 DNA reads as TGTGCCAGCAGCCAAGGCCGGGGGAACACTGAAGCTTTCTTT.

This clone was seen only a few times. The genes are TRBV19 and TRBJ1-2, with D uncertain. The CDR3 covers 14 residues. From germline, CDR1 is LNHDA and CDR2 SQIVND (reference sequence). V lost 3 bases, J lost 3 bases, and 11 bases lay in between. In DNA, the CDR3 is TGTGCCAGTAGTATCGACCTTTCTCACTATGGCTACACCTTC. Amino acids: CASSIDLSHYGYTF.

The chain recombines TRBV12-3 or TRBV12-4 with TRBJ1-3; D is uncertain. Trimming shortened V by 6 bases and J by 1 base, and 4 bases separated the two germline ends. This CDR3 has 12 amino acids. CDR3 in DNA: TGTGCCAGCAGATCGTCTGGAAACACCATATATTTT. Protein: CASRSSGNTIYF.

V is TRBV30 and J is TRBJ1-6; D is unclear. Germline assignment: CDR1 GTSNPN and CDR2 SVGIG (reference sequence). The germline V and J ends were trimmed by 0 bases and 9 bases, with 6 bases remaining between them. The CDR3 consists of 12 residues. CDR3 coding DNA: TGTGCCTGGAGTGTATGGGGTTCACCCCTCCACTTT. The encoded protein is CAWSVWGSPLHF.

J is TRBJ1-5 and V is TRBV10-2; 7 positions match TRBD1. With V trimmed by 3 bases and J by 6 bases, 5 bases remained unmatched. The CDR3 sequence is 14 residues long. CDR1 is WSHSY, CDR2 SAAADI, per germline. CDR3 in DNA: TGCGCCAGCAGTGATGGGCAGGGGGGTCAGCCCCAGCATTTT. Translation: CASSDGQGGQPQHF.

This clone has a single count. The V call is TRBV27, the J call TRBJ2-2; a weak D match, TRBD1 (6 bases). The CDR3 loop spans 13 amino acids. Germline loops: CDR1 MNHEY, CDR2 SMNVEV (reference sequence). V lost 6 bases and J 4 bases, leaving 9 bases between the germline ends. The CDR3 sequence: CASRRTATGELFF. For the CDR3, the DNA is TGTGCCAGCAGGCGGACAGCCACCGGGGAGCTGTTTTTT.

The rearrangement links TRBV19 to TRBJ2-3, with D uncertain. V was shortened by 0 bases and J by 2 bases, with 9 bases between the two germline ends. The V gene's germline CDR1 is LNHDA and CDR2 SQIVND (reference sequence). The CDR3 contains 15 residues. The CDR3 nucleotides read TGTGCCAGTAGTATAGATGTGGCTTTCACAGATACGCAGTATTTT. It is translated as CASSIDVAFTDTQYF.

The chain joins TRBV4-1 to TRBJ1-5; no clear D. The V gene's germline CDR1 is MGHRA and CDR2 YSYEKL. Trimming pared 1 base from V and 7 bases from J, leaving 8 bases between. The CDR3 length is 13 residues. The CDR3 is CASSQGKGQPQHF. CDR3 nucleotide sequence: TGCGCCAGCAGCCAAGGCAAGGGACAGCCCCAGCATTTT.

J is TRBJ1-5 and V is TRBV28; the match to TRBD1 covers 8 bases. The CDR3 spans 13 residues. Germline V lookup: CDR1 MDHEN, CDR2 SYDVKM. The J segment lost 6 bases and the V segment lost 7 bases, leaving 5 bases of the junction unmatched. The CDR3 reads CASIQGGSQPQHF. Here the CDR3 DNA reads TGTGCCAGCATACAGGGGGGGAGTCAGCCCCAGCATTTT.

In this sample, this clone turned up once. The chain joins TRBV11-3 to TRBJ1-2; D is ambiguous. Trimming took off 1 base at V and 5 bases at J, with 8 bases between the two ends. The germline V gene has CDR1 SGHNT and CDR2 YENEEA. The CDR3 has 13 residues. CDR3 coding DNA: TGTGCCAGCAGCTTAGCCGGGGAATATGGCTACACCTTC. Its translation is CASSLAGEYGYTF.

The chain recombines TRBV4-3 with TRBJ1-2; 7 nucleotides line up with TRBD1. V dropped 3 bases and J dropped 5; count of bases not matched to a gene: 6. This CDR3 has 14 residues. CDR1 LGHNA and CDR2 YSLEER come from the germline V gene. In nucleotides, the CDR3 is TGCGCCAGCAGCCACTTCCCGGGACAGTATGGCTACACCTTC. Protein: CASSHFPGQYGYTF.

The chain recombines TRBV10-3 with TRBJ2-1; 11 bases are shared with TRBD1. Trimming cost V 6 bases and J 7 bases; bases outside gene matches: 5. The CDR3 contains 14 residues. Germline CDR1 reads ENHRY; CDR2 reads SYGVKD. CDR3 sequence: CAIRSGQGANEQFF. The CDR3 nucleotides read TGTGCCATCAGATCAGGACAGGGGGCTAATGAGCAGTTCTTC.

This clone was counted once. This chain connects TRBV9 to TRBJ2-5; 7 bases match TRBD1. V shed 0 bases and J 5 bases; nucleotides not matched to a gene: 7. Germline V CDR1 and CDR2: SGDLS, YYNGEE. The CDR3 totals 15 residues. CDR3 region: CASSVDGTARETQYF. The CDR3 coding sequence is TGTGCCAGCAGCGTAGACGGGACAGCTCGGGAGACCCAGTACTTC. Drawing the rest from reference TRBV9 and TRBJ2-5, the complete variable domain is DSGVTQTPKHLITATGQRVTLRCSPRSGDLSVYWYQQSLDQGLQFLIQYYNGEERAKGNILERFSAQQFPDLHSELNLSSLELGDSALYFCASSVDGTARETQYFGPGTRLLVL.